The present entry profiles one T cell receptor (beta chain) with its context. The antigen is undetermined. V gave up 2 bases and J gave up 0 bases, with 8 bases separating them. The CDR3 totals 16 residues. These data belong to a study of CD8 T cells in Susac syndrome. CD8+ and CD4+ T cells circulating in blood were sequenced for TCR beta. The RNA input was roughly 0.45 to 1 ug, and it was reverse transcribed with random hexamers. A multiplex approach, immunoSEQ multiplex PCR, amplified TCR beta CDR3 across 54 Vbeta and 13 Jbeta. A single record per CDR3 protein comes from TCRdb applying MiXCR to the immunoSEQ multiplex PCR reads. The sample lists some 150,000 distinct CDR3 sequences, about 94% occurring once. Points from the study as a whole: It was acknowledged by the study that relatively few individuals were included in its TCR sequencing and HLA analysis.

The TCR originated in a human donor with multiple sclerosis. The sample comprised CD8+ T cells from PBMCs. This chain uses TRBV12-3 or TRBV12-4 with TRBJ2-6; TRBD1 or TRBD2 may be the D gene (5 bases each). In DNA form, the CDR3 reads TGTGCCAGCAGTTTAAGGGACGCCTCTGGGGCCAACGTCCTGACTTTC. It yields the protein CASSLRDASGANVLTF.